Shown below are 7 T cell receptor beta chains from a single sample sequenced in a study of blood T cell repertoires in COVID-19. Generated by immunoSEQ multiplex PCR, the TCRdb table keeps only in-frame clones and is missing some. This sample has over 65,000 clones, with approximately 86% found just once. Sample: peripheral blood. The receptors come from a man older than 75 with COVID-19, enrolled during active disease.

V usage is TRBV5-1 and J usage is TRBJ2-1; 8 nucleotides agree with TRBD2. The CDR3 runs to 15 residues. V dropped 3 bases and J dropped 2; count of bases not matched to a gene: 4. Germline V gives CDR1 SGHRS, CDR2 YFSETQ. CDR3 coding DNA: TGCGCCAGCAGCTGGAGACTAGCGACCTACAATGAGCAGTTCTTC. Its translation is CASSWRLATYNEQFF. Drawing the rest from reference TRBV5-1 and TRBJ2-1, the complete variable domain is KAGVTQTPRYLIKTRGQQVTLSCSPISGHRSVSWYQQTPGQGLQFLFEYFSETQRNKGNFPGRFSGRQFSNSRSEMNVSTLELGDSALYLCASSWRLATYNEQFFGPGTRLTVL.

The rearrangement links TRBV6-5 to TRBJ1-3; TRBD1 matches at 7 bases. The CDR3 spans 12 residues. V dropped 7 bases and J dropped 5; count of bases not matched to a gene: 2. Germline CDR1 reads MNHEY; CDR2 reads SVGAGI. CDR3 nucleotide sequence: TGTGCCAGCAAAGGGGGCCGAAACACCATATATTTT. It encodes CASKGGRNTIYF.

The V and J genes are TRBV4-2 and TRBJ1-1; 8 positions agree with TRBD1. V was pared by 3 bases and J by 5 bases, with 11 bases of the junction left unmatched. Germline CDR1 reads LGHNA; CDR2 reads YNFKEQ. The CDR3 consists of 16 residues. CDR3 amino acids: CASSQVLTGVATEAFF. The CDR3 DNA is TGTGCCAGCAGCCAGGTCTTGACAGGGGTGGCGACTGAAGCTTTCTTT.

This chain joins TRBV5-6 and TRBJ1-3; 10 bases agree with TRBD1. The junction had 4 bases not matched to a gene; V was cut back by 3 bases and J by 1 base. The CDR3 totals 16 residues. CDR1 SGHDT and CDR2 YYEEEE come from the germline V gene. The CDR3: CASSWRTGGSGNTIYF. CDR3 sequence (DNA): TGTGCCAGCAGCTGGAGGACAGGGGGGTCTGGAAACACCATATATTTT.

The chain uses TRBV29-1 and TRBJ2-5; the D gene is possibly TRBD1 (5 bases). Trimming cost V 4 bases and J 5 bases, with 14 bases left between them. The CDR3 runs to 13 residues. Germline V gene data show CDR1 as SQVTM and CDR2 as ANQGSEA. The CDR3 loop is CSVGQGERETQYF. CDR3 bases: TGCAGCGTTGGGCAGGGTGAAAGGGAGACCCAGTACTTC.

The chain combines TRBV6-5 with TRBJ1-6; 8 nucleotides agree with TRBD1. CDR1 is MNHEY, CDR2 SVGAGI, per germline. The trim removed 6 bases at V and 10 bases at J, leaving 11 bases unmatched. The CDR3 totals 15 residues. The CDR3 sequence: CASRLQGGSSSPLHF. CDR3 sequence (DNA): TGTGCCAGCAGGTTACAGGGGGGCTCAAGCTCACCCCTCCACTTT.

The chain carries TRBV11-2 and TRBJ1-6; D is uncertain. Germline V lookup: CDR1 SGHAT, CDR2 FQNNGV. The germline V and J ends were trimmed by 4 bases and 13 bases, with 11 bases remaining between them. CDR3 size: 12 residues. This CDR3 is CASSSMRAPLHF. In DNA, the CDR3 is TGTGCCAGCAGCTCTATGCGTGCCCCCCTCCACTTT.